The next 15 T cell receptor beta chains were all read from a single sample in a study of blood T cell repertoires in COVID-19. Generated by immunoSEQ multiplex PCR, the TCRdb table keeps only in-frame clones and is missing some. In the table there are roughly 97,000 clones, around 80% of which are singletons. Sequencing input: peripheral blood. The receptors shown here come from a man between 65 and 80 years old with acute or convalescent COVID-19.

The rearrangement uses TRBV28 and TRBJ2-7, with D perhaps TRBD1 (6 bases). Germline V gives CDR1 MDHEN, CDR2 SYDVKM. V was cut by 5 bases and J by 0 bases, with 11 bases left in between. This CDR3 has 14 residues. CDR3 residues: CASSARGYSYEQYF. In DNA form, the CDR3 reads TGTGCCAGCAGTGCCAGGGGTTACTCCTACGAGCAGTACTTC.

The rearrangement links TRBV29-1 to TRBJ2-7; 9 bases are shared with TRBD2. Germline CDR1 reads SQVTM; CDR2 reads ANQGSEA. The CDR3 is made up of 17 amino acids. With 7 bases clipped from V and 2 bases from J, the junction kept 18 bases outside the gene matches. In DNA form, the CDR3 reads TGCAGCGCCGCCTTTTTCCCCGCCTCTAGCGGGGCCTACGAGCAGTACTTC. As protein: CSAAFFPASSGAYEQYF.

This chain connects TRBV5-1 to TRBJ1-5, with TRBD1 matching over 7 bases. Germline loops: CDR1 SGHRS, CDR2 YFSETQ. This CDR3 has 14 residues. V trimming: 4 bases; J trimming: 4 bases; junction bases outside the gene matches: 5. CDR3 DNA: TGCGCCAGCAGCACAGGGGACTTGAATCAGCCCCAGCATTTT. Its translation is CASSTGDLNQPQHF.

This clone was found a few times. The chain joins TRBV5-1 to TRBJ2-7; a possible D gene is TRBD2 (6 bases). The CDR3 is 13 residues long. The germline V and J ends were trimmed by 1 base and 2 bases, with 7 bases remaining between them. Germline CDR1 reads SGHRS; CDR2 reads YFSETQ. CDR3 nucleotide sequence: TGCGCCAGCAGCTTGTTAGCGGCCTACGAGCAGTACTTC. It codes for CASSLLAAYEQYF.

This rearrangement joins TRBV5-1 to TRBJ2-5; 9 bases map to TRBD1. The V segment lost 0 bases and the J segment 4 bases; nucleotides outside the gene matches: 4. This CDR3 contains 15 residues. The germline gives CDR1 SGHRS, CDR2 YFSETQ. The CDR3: CASSLGTGVLETQYF. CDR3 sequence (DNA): TGCGCCAGCAGCTTGGGGACAGGGGTTTTAGAGACCCAGTACTTC.

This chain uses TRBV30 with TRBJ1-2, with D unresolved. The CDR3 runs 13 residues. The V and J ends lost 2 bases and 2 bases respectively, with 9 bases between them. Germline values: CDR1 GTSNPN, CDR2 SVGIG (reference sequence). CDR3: CAWSWASNYGYTF. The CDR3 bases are TGTGCCTGGAGTTGGGCATCGAACTATGGCTACACCTTC.

CDR3 sequence: CASSFRDSPLHF. The CDR3, as DNA: TGTGCCAGCAGTTTCAGGGATTCACCCCTCCACTTT. The rearrangement uses TRBV27 and TRBJ1-6, with D possibly being TRBD1 (5 bases). Deletions cut 3 bases from V and 8 bases from J, with 5 bases between. The CDR3 runs 12 residues. From germline, CDR1 is MNHEY and CDR2 SMNVEV (reference sequence).

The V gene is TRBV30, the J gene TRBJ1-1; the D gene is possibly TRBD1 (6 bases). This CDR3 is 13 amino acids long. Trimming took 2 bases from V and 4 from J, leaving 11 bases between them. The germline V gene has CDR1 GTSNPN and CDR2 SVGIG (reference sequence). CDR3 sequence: CAWSIQGITEAFF. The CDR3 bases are TGTGCCTGGAGTATCCAGGGGATCACTGAAGCTTTCTTT.

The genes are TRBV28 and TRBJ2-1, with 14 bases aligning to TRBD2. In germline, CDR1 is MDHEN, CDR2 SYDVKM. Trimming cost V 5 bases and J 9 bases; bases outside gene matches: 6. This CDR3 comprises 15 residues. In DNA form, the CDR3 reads TGTGCCAGCAGTCCCGGGACTAGCGGGAGATTTGAGCAGTTCTTC. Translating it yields CASSPGTSGRFEQFF. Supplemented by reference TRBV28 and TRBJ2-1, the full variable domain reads DVKVTQSSRYLVKRTGEKVFLECVQDMDHENMFWYRQDPGLGLRLIYFSYDVKMKEKGDIPEGYSVSREKKERFSLILESASTNQTSMYLCASSPGTSGRFEQFFGPGTRLTVL.

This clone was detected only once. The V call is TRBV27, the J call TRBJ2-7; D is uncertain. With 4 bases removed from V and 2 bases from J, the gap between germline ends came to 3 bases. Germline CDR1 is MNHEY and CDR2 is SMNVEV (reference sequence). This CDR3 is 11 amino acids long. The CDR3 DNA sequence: TGTGCCAGCAGTTCCACCTACGAGCAGTACTTC. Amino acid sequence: CASSSTYEQYF.

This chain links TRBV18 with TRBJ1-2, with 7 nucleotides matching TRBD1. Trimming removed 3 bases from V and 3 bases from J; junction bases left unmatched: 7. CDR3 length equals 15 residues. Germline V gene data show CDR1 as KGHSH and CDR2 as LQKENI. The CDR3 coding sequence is TGTGCCAGCTCACCGGGTCCTACAGGGGACTATGGCTACACCTTC. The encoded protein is CASSPGPTGDYGYTF. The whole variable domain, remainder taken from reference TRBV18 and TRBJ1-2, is NAGVMQNPRHLVRRRGQEARLRCSPMKGHSHVYWYRQLPEEGLKFMVYLQKENIIDESGMPKERFSAEFPKEGPSILRIQQVVRGDSAAYFCASSPGPTGDYGYTFGSGTRLTVV.

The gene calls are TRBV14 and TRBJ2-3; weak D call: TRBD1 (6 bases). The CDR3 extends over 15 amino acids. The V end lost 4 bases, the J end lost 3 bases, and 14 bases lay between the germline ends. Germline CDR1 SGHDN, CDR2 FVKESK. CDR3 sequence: CASSPVQGPTDTQYF. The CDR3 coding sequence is TGTGCCAGCAGCCCAGTACAGGGACCGACAGATACGCAGTATTTT.

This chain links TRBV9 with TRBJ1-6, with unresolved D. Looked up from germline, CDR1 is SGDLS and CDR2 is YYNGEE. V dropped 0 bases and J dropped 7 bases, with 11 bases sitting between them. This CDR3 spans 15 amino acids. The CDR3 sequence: CASSVEARENSPLHF. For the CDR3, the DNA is TGTGCCAGCAGCGTAGAGGCTCGGGAAAATTCACCCCTCCACTTT.

CDR3 in DNA: TGTGCCAGCAGCCTTTACATAAGGACAGGGAGAATGAACACTGAAGCTTTCTTT. Amino acid sequence: CASSLYIRTGRMNTEAFF. The chain combines TRBV3-1 (or the pseudogene TRBV3-2) with TRBJ1-1, with 8 bases matching TRBD1. The V gene's germline CDR1 is LGHDT and CDR2 YNNKEL (reference sequence). This CDR3 contains 18 residues. The junction had 13 bases not matched to a gene; V was cut back by 4 bases and J by 0 bases.

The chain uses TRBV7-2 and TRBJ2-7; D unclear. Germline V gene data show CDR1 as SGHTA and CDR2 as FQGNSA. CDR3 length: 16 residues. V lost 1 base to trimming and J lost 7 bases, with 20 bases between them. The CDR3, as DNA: TGTGCCAGCAGCTTAGGGTCTTCTCGCGCCCCTAGAGAGCAGTACTTC. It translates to CASSLGSSRAPREQYF.